What follows are 18 T cell receptor beta chains derived from one specimen sequenced in a study of blood T cells in healthy people across ages. Primers used in a second PCR of roughly 7 to 12 cycles were a sample-barcoded 5' primer and a J-beta primer mix. TCRdb re-called the 5' RACE reads with MiXCR, one entry per CDR3 protein. This sample has roughly 1,700,000 distinct CDR3 sequences, with 28% found just once. Sequencing was carried out using blood. All receptors come from a woman in her thirties in good health.

This sequence joins TRBV29-1 and TRBJ2-7, with TRBD1 as a possible D gene (5 bases). V shed 5 bases and J shed 7 bases, with 9 bases lying between them. This CDR3 is built from 10 residues. In germline, CDR1 is SQVTM, CDR2 ANQGSEA. The CDR3 region is CSVNGAEQYF. The CDR3 DNA is TGCAGCGTTAATGGGGCGGAGCAGTACTTC.

V usage is TRBV15 and J usage is TRBJ1-6; TRBD1 aligns across 7 bases. The germline V gene encodes CDR1 LNHNV and CDR2 YYDKDF (reference sequence). Trimming removed 3 bases from V and 14 bases from J; junction bases left unmatched: 10. The CDR3 spans 14 residues. This CDR3 reads CATSRDRRVSTLHF. In DNA, the CDR3 is TGTGCCACCAGCAGGGACAGGCGGGTGTCGACCCTCCACTTT.

The sample holds a few counts of this clonotype. The gene calls are TRBV24-1 and TRBJ2-7; D gene ambiguous. Germline-derived CDR1 and CDR2 are KGHDR and SFDVKD. CDR3 length: 9 residues. With 10 bases removed from V and 3 bases from J, the gap between germline ends came to 3 bases. The CDR3, as DNA: TGTGCCACTAACTACGAGCAGTACTTC. Translated: CATNYEQYF.

This clonotype was detected only a few times. The CDR3 coding sequence is TGTGCCAGCAGTTTATTAGGGGACTCTGGGGCCAACGTCCTGACTTTC. Its protein is CASSLLGDSGANVLTF. The chain is built from TRBV27 and TRBJ2-6; TRBD1 might be the D (5 bases). V was clipped by 1 base and J by 0 bases, with 7 bases between them. Germline CDR1 MNHEY, CDR2 SMNVEV (reference sequence). The CDR3 runs to 16 residues.

This chain connects TRBV20-1 to TRBJ1-5; D perhaps matches TRBD1 (6 bases). The CDR3 covers 16 residues. The V end was cut by 0 bases, the J end by 5 bases, with 17 bases between. CDR1 is DFQATT, CDR2 SNEGSKA, per germline (reference sequence). This CDR3 reads CSARDYFFRGYQPQHF. The CDR3 coding sequence is TGCAGTGCTAGAGATTACTTTTTCAGGGGCTATCAGCCCCAGCATTTT.

The V gene is TRBV27, the J gene TRBJ2-4, with D perhaps matching TRBD2 (6 bases). V lost 5 bases to trimming and J lost 13 bases, with 15 bases between them. The CDR3 spans 12 residues. The germline CDR1 and CDR2 sequences are MNHEY and SMNVEV (reference sequence). The CDR3 DNA is TGTGCCAGCAGTCAGGACTATAGGGAGCAGTACTTC. Protein: CASSQDYREQYF.

This clonotype occurred many times. The V gene is TRBV6-6, the J gene TRBJ2-3; the D call may be TRBD1 or TRBD2 (5 bases each). CDR1 is MNHNY and CDR2 is SVGAGI in the germline V gene (reference sequence). The CDR3 totals 14 residues. Trimming removed 6 bases from V and 3 bases from J, with 13 bases in between. CDR3 loop: CASSRGGITDTQYF. DNA for the CDR3: TGTGCCAGCAGCCGTGGGGGTATAACAGATACGCAGTATTTT.

The sample holds a few counts of this clonotype. The rearrangement links TRBV28 to TRBJ2-7, with D perhaps being TRBD1 or TRBD2 (5 bases each). V gave up 5 bases and J gave up 5 bases, with 13 bases separating them. CDR1 is MDHEN, CDR2 SYDVKM, per germline. CDR3 size: 13 residues. DNA of the CDR3: TGTGCCAGCAGTACCGGGACCCGGGACGAGCAGTACTTC. Translation: CASSTGTRDEQYF.

This clonotype was detected a few times. This sequence joins TRBV7-7 and TRBJ2-5; a possible D gene is TRBD2 (6 bases). This CDR3 region has 15 residues. Trimming took off 5 bases at V and 4 bases at J, with 17 bases between the two ends. Germline CDR1 and CDR2: SSHAT and FNYEAQ (reference sequence). CDR3 amino acids: CASSPGMSSVETQYF. The CDR3 DNA sequence: TGTGCCAGCAGCCCTGGCATGTCTAGCGTAGAGACCCAGTACTTC.

V is TRBV2 and J is TRBJ1-6, with no clear D. The CDR3 runs to 14 residues. Germline CDR1 reads SNHLY; CDR2 reads FYNNEI. Deletions cut 11 bases from V and 7 bases from J, with 18 bases between. Written as DNA, the CDR3 is TGTGCCGGCACAACAGAGATTCGGAATTCACCCCTCCACTTT. Translated, it gives CAGTTEIRNSPLHF.

In this sample, this clonotype turned up a few times. The rearrangement uses TRBV3-1 and TRBJ1-2; D gene ambiguous. Germline loops: CDR1 LGHDT, CDR2 YNNKEL (reference sequence). This CDR3 has 15 amino acids. Trimming stripped 3 bases from V and 4 bases from J, with 15 bases between. The CDR3 loop reads CASSQNLRAPYGYTF. The CDR3 nucleotides are TGTGCCAGCAGCCAGAACCTCCGCGCACCCTATGGCTACACCTTC. Filled out from reference TRBV3-1 and TRBJ1-2, the complete variable domain reads DTAVSQTPKYLVTQMGNDKSIKCEQNLGHDTMYWYKQDSKKFLKIMFSYNNKELIINETVPNRFSPKSPDKAHLNLHINSLELGDSAVYFCASSQNLRAPYGYTFGSGTRLTVV.

This clonotype was found many times. The chain uses TRBV9 and TRBJ2-1; 10 nucleotides align to TRBD2. Germline V gene data show CDR1 as SGDLS and CDR2 as YYNGEE. The junction had 1 base not matched to a gene; V was cut back by 4 bases and J by 9 bases. The CDR3 extends over 12 amino acids. The CDR3: CASSTSGTEQFF. The CDR3 coding sequence is TGTGCCAGCAGCACTAGCGGGACTGAGCAGTTCTTC.

In this sample, this clonotype turned up a few times. This chain joins TRBV3-1 and TRBJ2-7; 9 nucleotides match TRBD1. Trimming at V came to 4 bases and at J to 5 bases, leaving 9 bases not matched to a gene. Germline loops: CDR1 LGHDT, CDR2 YNNKEL (reference sequence). This CDR3 comprises 15 residues. The CDR3 coding sequence is TGTGCCAGCAGCCTACAGGGGGCTAGGTCCCACGAGCAGTACTTC. Translated, it gives CASSLQGARSHEQYF.

The chain uses TRBV7-9 and TRBJ1-2, with 8 bases lining up with TRBD1. Trimming at V came to 5 bases and at J to 3 bases, leaving 8 bases not matched to a gene. CDR1 and CDR2 from the germline V gene are SEHNR and FQNEAQ (reference sequence). The CDR3 runs to 15 residues. The CDR3 bases are TGTGCCAGCAGCGGAGGGACAGGCCGTTACTATGGCTACACCTTC. Amino acids: CASSGGTGRYYGYTF.

The V call is TRBV24-1, the J call TRBJ2-1, with 9 bases that match TRBD1. Germline V gene sequence: CDR1 KGHDR, CDR2 SFDVKD. This CDR3 spans 15 amino acids. The J segment lost 8 bases and the V segment lost 4 bases, leaving 8 bases of the junction unmatched. This chain's CDR3 is CATSEAGTGLHEQFF. The CDR3 bases are TGTGCCACCAGTGAAGCCGGGACAGGGTTGCATGAGCAGTTCTTC.

This clonotype was observed a few times. This chain joins TRBV5-1 and TRBJ2-4, with D unresolved. In germline, CDR1 is SGHRS, CDR2 YFSETQ. This CDR3 comprises 14 residues. The V and J ends lost 5 bases and 0 bases respectively, with 9 bases between them. The CDR3 sequence is CASRPELAKNIQYF. The CDR3 nucleotides read TGCGCCAGCAGGCCTGAACTAGCCAAAAACATTCAGTACTTC. Together with reference TRBV5-1 and TRBJ2-4, the CDR3 gives the full variable domain: KAGVTQTPRYLIKTRGQQVTLSCSPISGHRSVSWYQQTPGQGLQFLFEYFSETQRNKGNFPGRFSGRQFSNSRSEMNVSTLELGDSALYLCASRPELAKNIQYFGAGTRLSVL.

This clonotype was picked up a small number of times. The gene calls are TRBV29-1 and TRBJ2-1; unclear D gene. This CDR3 contains 11 residues. V lost 4 bases and J lost 4, with 5 bases in between. CDR1 and CDR2 from the germline V gene are SQVTM and ANQGSEA. CDR3 protein: CSVGAYNEQFF. The CDR3 DNA sequence: TGCAGCGTTGGAGCGTACAATGAGCAGTTCTTC.

The chain employs TRBV5-1 and TRBJ1-2, with 8 positions matching TRBD1. Trimming cost V 3 bases and J 4 bases; bases outside gene matches: 11. Germline CDR1 and CDR2: SGHRS and YFSETQ. The CDR3 consists of 16 residues. In DNA, the CDR3 is TGCGCCAGCAGCTACCGGACAGGGTTGAAAGCCTATGGCTACACCTTC. Protein: CASSYRTGLKAYGYTF.